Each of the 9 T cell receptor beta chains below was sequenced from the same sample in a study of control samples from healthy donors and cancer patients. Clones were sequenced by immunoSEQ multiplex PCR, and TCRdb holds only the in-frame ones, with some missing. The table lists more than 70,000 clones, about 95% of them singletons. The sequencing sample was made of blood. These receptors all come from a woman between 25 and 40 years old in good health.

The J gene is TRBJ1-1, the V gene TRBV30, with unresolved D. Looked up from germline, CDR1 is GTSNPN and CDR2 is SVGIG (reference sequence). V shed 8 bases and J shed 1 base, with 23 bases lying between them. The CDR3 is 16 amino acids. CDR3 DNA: TGTGCCGGGTCCCTAAGAGGAAGAGGGAAGAACACTGAAGCTTTCTTT. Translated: CAGSLRGRGKNTEAFF.

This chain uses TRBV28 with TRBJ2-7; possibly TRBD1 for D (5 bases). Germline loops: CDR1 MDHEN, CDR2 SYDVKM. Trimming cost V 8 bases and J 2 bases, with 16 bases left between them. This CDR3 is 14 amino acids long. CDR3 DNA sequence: TGTGCCAGCGTCACAGGTTTTGGAGCCTACGAGCAGTACTTC. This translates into CASVTGFGAYEQYF.

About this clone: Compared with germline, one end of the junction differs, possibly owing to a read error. The CDR3 reads CASSPGLLHRGAVF. The CDR3 DNA sequence: TGTGCCAGCAGCCCGGGACTTTTACACCGGGGAGCTGTTTTT. V usage is TRBV14 and J usage is TRBJ2-2; the D gene is possibly TRBD2 (6 bases). The germline CDR1 and CDR2 sequences are SGHDN and FVKESK. The CDR3 totals 14 residues.

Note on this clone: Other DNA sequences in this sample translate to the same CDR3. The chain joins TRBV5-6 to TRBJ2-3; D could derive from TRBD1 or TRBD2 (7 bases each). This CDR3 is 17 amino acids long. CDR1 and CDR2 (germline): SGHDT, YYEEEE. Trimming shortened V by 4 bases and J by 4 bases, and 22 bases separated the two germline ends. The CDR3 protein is CASSLGGGRGGADTQYF. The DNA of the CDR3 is TGTGCCAGCAGCCTCGGTGGGGGCAGGGGGGGCGCAGATACGCAGTATTTT. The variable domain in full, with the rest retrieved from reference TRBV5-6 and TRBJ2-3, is DAGVTQSPTHLIKTRGQQVTLRCSPKSGHDTVSWYQQALGQGPQFIFQYYEEEERQRGNFPDRFSGHQFPNYSSELNVNALLLGDSALYLCASSLGGGRGGADTQYFGPGTRLTVL.

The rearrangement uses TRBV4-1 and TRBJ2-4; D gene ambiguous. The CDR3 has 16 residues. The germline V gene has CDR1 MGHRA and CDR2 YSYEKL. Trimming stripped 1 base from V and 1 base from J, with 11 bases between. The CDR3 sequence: CASSQGRRVAKNIQYF. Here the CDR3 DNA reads TGCGCCAGCAGCCAAGGGCGAAGGGTCGCCAAAAACATTCAGTACTTC.

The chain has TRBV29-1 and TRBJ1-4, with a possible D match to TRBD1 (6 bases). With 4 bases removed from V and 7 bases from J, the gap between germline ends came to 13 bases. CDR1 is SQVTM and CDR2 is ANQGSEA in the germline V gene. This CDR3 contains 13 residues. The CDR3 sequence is CSVVLRGGEKLFF. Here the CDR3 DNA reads TGCAGCGTTGTTCTTAGAGGGGGTGAAAAACTGTTTTTT. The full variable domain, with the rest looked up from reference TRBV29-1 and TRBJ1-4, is SAVISQKPSRDICQRGTSLTIQCQVDSQVTMMFWYRQQPGQSLTLIATANQGSEATYESGFVIDKFPISRPNLTFSTLTVSNMSPEDSSIYLCSVVLRGGEKLFFGSGTQLSVL.

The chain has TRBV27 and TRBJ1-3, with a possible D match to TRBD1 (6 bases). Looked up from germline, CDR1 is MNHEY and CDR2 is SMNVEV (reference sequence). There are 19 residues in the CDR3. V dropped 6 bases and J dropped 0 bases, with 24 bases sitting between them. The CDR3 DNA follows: TGTGCCAGCAGCCCAGAGGCGACGACTGTGGACAGCTCTGGAAACACCATATATTTT. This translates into CASSPEATTVDSSGNTIYF.

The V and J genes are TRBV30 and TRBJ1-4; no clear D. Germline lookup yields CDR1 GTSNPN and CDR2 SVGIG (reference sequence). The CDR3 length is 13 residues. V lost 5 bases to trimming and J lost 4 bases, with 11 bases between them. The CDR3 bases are TGTGCCTGGTCGACGGGAAATAATGAAAAACTGTTTTTT. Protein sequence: CAWSTGNNEKLFF.

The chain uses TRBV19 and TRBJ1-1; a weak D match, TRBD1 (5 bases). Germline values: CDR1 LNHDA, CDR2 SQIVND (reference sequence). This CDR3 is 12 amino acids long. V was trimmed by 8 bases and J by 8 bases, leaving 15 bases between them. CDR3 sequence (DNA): TGTGCCAGTCTGGGGGGGGGAGTAGAAGCTTTCTTT. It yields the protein CASLGGGVEAFF.